A single sample gave rise to the 18 T cell receptor beta chains below, sequenced in a study of T-cell reconstitution after alpha-beta-depleted transplantation in children. During its preparation, the TCRbeta library received unique molecular identifiers. TCRdb re-called the PCR reads through MiXCR, storing one row per CDR3 protein. The data hold about 980,000 distinct CDR3 sequences, with roughly 31% observed a single time. This material consisted of PBMCs, mostly from graft donor cells, taken 360 days after TCRalphabeta/CD19-depleted stem cell transplant. These TCRs come from a boy in the first two years of life who had a stem cell transplant for SCID, so the T cells may come from the graft donor.

The CDR3 here is CASSDNRDTISGANVLTF. CDR3 bases: TGTGCCAGCAGCGACAACCGGGACACCATCTCTGGGGCCAACGTCCTGACTTTC. The chain links TRBV11-1 to TRBJ2-6; tentative D call: TRBD1 (6 bases). The CDR3 consists of 18 residues. With 5 bases removed from V and 0 bases from J, the gap between germline ends came to 17 bases. Germline V gene data show CDR1 as SGHAT and CDR2 as FQDESV (reference sequence).

The rearrangement joins TRBV12-3 or TRBV12-4 to TRBJ1-2; the D gene is possibly TRBD1 (5 bases). V dropped 4 bases and J dropped 3 bases, with 15 bases sitting between them. The CDR3 spans 15 residues. The CDR3 sequence is CASSSQSGPYYGYTF. The CDR3 coding sequence is TGTGCCAGCAGTTCCCAATCGGGACCGTACTATGGCTACACCTTC.

This clonotype came up once. The gene calls are TRBV6-2 or TRBV6-3 and TRBJ2-7; 7 bases agree with TRBD2. V trimming: 0 bases; J trimming: 7 bases; junction bases outside the gene matches: 12. Germline lookup yields CDR1 MNHEY and CDR2 SVGEGT. The CDR3 is made up of 16 amino acids. CDR3 in DNA: TGTGCCAGCAGTTACTCGGTTCGCGCCGCGGGGGAAGAGCAGTACTTC. This sequence encodes CASSYSVRAAGEEQYF.

This clonotype was counted a few times. J is TRBJ2-3 and V is TRBV6-5; D is possibly TRBD2 (6 bases). There are 17 residues in the CDR3. Trimming left V 2 bases short and J 4 bases short, with 19 bases between. CDR1 is MNHEY and CDR2 is SVGAGI in the germline V gene. The CDR3 spells CASSYGRGGIFADTQYF. The CDR3 region has the DNA TGTGCCAGCAGTTACGGGCGGGGCGGGATATTCGCAGATACGCAGTATTTT.

The rearrangement joins TRBV5-1 to TRBJ2-4, with TRBD1 matching 10 bases. This CDR3 has 19 residues. V shed 4 bases and J 0 bases; nucleotides not matched to a gene: 13. Germline CDR1 reads SGHRS; CDR2 reads YFSETQ. CDR3 sequence (DNA): TGCGCCAGCAGCGCTACCGGGACAGGGGCCGTAATAGCCAAAAACATTCAGTACTTC. Translating it yields CASSATGTGAVIAKNIQYF.

This chain uses TRBV7-7 with TRBJ2-5; D is ambiguous. V lost 6 bases, J lost 5 bases, and 16 bases lay in between. The CDR3 has 14 amino acids. Germline lookup yields CDR1 SSHAT and CDR2 FNYEAQ (reference sequence). DNA for the CDR3: TGTGCCAGCAGTCGATCAGCTTCCCTGGAGACCCAGTACTTC. It yields the protein CASSRSASLETQYF.

The V call is TRBV10-3, the J call TRBJ1-4; a possible D gene is TRBD1 (5 bases). V shed 0 bases and J shed 4 bases, with 9 bases lying between them. CDR1 is ENHRY and CDR2 is SYGVKD in the germline V gene. This CDR3 contains 15 residues. The CDR3 loop is CAISESEGYNEKLFF. The CDR3 nucleotides read TGTGCCATCAGTGAGTCGGAGGGGTATAATGAAAAACTGTTTTTT.

This chain joins TRBV5-1 and TRBJ2-7; D is perhaps TRBD1 (6 bases). This CDR3 is built from 15 residues. Trimming took 4 bases from V and 5 from J, leaving 19 bases between them. Germline V gene lookup returns CDR1 SGHRS and CDR2 YFSETQ. CDR3 sequence: CASSLLPGDVDEQYF. In DNA, the CDR3 is TGCGCCAGCAGCCTCCTGCCAGGGGACGTCGACGAGCAGTACTTC.

The chain combines TRBV20-1 with TRBJ1-2; D may be TRBD1 (5 bases). Germline V gene data show CDR1 as DFQATT and CDR2 as SNEGSKA (reference sequence). Trimming removed 3 bases from V and 8 bases from J, with 13 bases in between. The CDR3 runs to 12 residues. The CDR3 DNA is TGCAGTGCTAGTTGGGACCCCGGGGGCTACACCTTC. Its translation: CSASWDPGGYTF.

This clonotype appeared a few times. The gene calls are TRBV29-1 and TRBJ1-5; D is uncertain. The V gene's germline CDR1 is SQVTM and CDR2 ANQGSEA. V was trimmed by 2 bases and J by 5 bases, leaving 10 bases between them. CDR3 length: 13 amino acids. The CDR3 DNA follows: TGCAGCGTTGAAACGGGGTCTCATCAGCCCCAGCATTTT. It is translated as CSVETGSHQPQHF. Full variable domain (remainder filled in from reference TRBV29-1 and TRBJ1-5): SAVISQKPSRDICQRGTSLTIQCQVDSQVTMMFWYRQQPGQSLTLIATANQGSEATYESGFVIDKFPISRPNLTFSTLTVSNMSPEDSSIYLCSVETGSHQPQHFGDGTRLSIL.

The chain joins TRBV29-1 to TRBJ2-5, with TRBD2 matching over 15 bases. Losses at the gene ends were 7 bases for V and 7 bases for J; bases not matched to a gene: 7. This CDR3 comprises 14 residues. CDR1 is SQVTM and CDR2 is ANQGSEA in the germline V gene. The CDR3, as DNA: TGCAGCGCGGGACTAGCGGGGGGCGGGGGGACCCAGTACTTC. Translating it yields CSAGLAGGGGTQYF.

The rearrangement joins TRBV5-5 to TRBJ2-5, with D uncertain. Trimming stripped 0 bases from V and 4 bases from J, with 13 bases between. CDR3 length: 15 amino acids. Germline V gene data show CDR1 as SGHKS and CDR2 as YYEKEE (reference sequence). The DNA of the CDR3 is TGTGCCAGCAGCTTGGAACCCACCGGCCGAGAGACCCAGTACTTC. This encodes CASSLEPTGRETQYF.

The rearrangement uses TRBV6-5 and TRBJ2-5; the match to TRBD1 covers 9 bases. V gave up 2 bases and J gave up 5 bases; unmatched junction bases: 6. This CDR3 has 15 residues. The germline V gene encodes CDR1 MNHEY and CDR2 SVGAGI. The CDR3 bases are TGTGCCAGCAGTTACCCGACAGGGGGAAGGGAGACCCAGTACTTC. Protein sequence: CASSYPTGGRETQYF.

This clonotype has only a few counts. The chain has TRBV7-3 and TRBJ2-1; TRBD2 might be the D (7 bases). The CDR3 runs to 17 residues. Germline lookup yields CDR1 SGHTA and CDR2 FQGTGA. The ends were cut back, 0 bases at V and 4 bases at J, with 16 bases in the middle. The DNA of the CDR3 is TGTGCCAGCAGCTTAACTGGGGGGGCGGGGGCTTACAATGAGCAGTTCTTC. Its protein product is CASSLTGGAGAYNEQFF.

This sequence joins TRBV12-3 or TRBV12-4 and TRBJ2-7, with D uncertain. The CDR3 totals 15 residues. V lost 3 bases, J lost 0 bases, and 12 bases lay in between. For the CDR3, the DNA is TGTGCCAGCAGTTTCGGCCCAGACCTCTCCTACGAGCAGTACTTC. As protein: CASSFGPDLSYEQYF.

This chain uses TRBV5-5 with TRBJ2-7; TRBD1 aligns across 9 bases. Germline values: CDR1 SGHKS, CDR2 YYEKEE (reference sequence). The CDR3 has 16 amino acids. With V trimmed by 4 bases and J by 3 bases, 11 bases remained unmatched. CDR3 residues: CASSPRTGVGLYEQYF. CDR3 DNA: TGTGCCAGCAGCCCCCGGACAGGGGTAGGGCTCTACGAGCAGTACTTC. Full variable domain (remainder filled in from reference TRBV5-5 and TRBJ2-7): DAGVTQSPTHLIKTRGQQVTLRCSPISGHKSVSWYQQVLGQGPQFIFQYYEKEERGRGNFPDRFSARQFPNYSSELNVNALLLGDSALYLCASSPRTGVGLYEQYFGPGTRLTVT.

The chain recombines TRBV29-1 with TRBJ2-5; TRBD1 agrees at 7 bases. Germline V lookup: CDR1 SQVTM, CDR2 ANQGSEA. The CDR3 totals 13 residues. V lost 5 bases to trimming and J lost 4 bases; unmatched junction nucleotides: 7. CDR3 in amino acids: CSVHRDSLETQYF. The CDR3, as DNA: TGCAGCGTTCACCGGGACAGTTTAGAGACCCAGTACTTC.

J is TRBJ2-5 and V is TRBV5-1, with TRBD2 identical over 8 bases. The V and J ends lost 0 bases and 1 base, in that order; junction bases with no gene match: 8. The CDR3 extends over 17 amino acids. Germline CDR1 and CDR2: SGHRS and YFSETQ. The chain's CDR3 is CASSLGGVAGPQETQYF. The CDR3 nucleotides read TGCGCCAGCAGCTTGGGGGGCGTAGCGGGACCCCAAGAGACCCAGTACTTC.